This T cell receptor beta chain was documented in a study of shared clonotypes between healthy human individuals. Sequencing was performed with immunoSEQ multiplex PCR; in TCRdb, only in-frame clones are kept and a portion is missing. Of 2 million to 2.5 million clones listed, approximately 93% are singletons. Notes on the study in general: Clonotype sharing among donors likely depends on sequencing depth.

Note on this clone: Its antigen is unidentified.

V lost 6 bases, J lost 0 bases, and 1 base lay in between. Germline V CDR1 and CDR2: MNHNS, SASEGT. This CDR3 spans 11 amino acids. This sequence originates from a man aged 18 to 29 in good health. Some clones in this sample may be carry-over from other donors' samples. V gene TRBV6-1 combines with J gene TRBJ2-3; D is unclear. Sequences were obtained from naive CD4+ T cells from PBMCs. As for subset: CD45RA+ positively selected. CDR3 protein: CASRSTDTQYF. The CDR3 region has the DNA TGTGCCAGCAGAAGCACAGATACGCAGTATTTT.